This passage covers 5 T cell receptor beta chains from one sample sequenced in a study of T cell changes during pregnancy in multiple sclerosis. The protocol was immunoSEQ multiplex PCR, while the TCRdb copy is restricted to in-frame clones and leaves out a portion. This sample has tens of thousands of clones, with about nine tenths found just once. Sequenced material: peripheral blood, taken in the first trimester of pregnancy. Receptors were obtained from a female donor in good health, enrolled as a control in a pregnancy study.

The rearrangement links TRBV5-1 to TRBJ2-3, with 8 bases that match TRBD2. The germline gives CDR1 SGHRS, CDR2 YFSETQ. The CDR3 is 15 residues long. The V segment lost 4 bases and the J segment 3 bases; nucleotides outside the gene matches: 7. The CDR3 DNA is TGCGCCAGCAGCACAATTATAGCGGGGACAGATACGCAGTATTTT. This encodes CASSTIIAGTDTQYF. The full variable domain, rest sourced from reference TRBV5-1 and TRBJ2-3, is KAGVTQTPRYLIKTRGQQVTLSCSPISGHRSVSWYQQTPGQGLQFLFEYFSETQRNKGNFPGRFSGRQFSNSRSEMNVSTLELGDSALYLCASSTIIAGTDTQYFGPGTRLTVL.

V and J are TRBV4-2 and TRBJ2-1; 12 bases match TRBD2. V gave up 3 bases and J gave up 0 bases; unmatched junction bases: 3. The germline V gene has CDR1 LGHNA and CDR2 YNFKEQ. CDR3 size: 17 residues. This CDR3 reads CASSHTSGGSSYNEQFF. CDR3 nucleotide sequence: TGTGCCAGCAGCCACACTAGCGGGGGGAGCTCCTACAATGAGCAGTTCTTC.

V usage is TRBV27 and J usage is TRBJ2-7, with 10 bases fitting TRBD2. The ends lost 1 base at V and 6 bases at J; junction bases unmatched: 6. The CDR3 has 15 residues. Germline loops: CDR1 MNHEY, CDR2 SMNVEV (reference sequence). The CDR3 region is CASSLLGTSVSEQYF. The CDR3, as DNA: TGTGCCAGCAGTTTATTAGGGACTAGCGTCTCCGAGCAGTACTTC.

The V and J genes are TRBV4-1 and TRBJ2-2; D unclear. The CDR3 loop spans 15 amino acids. The germline V gene encodes CDR1 MGHRA and CDR2 YSYEKL. Trimming took 3 bases from V and 0 from J, leaving 8 bases between them. The CDR3 DNA is TGCGCCAGCAGCCACTATACAGCGAACACCGGGGAGCTGTTTTTT. Its translation is CASSHYTANTGELFF.

The chain couples TRBV7-8 to TRBJ1-1; D unresolved. CDR3 length equals 16 residues. V lost 1 base and J lost 0, with 12 bases in between. CDR1 and CDR2 from the germline V gene are SGHVS and FQNEAQ. In DNA form, the CDR3 reads TGTGCCAGCAGCTTAGAGGGAGCCTTTTTGAACACTGAAGCTTTCTTT. Protein sequence: CASSLEGAFLNTEAFF.